The next 6 T cell receptor beta chains were all read from a single sample in a study of T cells in women clearing cervical HPV infection. Produced via immunoSEQ multiplex PCR; TCRdb's table is partial and in-frame only. Reported are about 24,000 clones; the ten largest clones contain 5% to 7%. The sample consisted of blood buffy coat. The receptors shown here come from a woman aged 18 to 75 with a cervical HPV16 infection that either progressed to CIN3+ or cleared (not recorded which).

Worth noting for this clone: Sequencing ends 3 residues short of the CDR3 end; the germline J gene provides the rest. The chain employs TRBV5-5 and TRBJ1-4, with 10 bases that match TRBD1. Germline lookup yields CDR1 SGHKS and CDR2 YYEKEE (reference sequence). This CDR3 is built from 14 residues. The CDR3 DNA, read in part, is TGTGCCAGCAGCCGGGACAGGGGTAATTCACCA. This codes for CASSRDRGNSP. The full CDR3 reads CASSRDRGNSPLFF.

This chain's CDR3 is CASSLGGRGQGDVGELFF. The CDR3 DNA, read in part, is TGTGCCAGCAGCTTAGGGGGGAGGGGACAGGGGGATGTCGGGGAG. The chain couples TRBV7-7 to TRBJ2-2, with 11 bases identical to TRBD1. The read ends 3 residues early relative to the CDR3; the germline J gene fills the gap. The germline V gene has CDR1 SSHAT and CDR2 FNYEAQ (reference sequence). Trimming took 1 base from V and 7 from J; bases not matched to a gene: 11. This CDR3 contains 18 residues.

As for this clone: The read terminates 3 residues before the CDR3 end, so the remaining end is supplied by the germline J gene. The rearrangement uses TRBV18 and TRBJ2-3, with 8 positions matching TRBD2. J lost 1 base, V lost 4 bases, and 7 bases had no gene match. Germline V gene data show CDR1 as KGHSH and CDR2 as LQKENI. The CDR3 spans 16 residues. The CDR3 sequence is CASSLGLAKGTDTQYF. The CDR3 DNA, read in part, is TGTGCCAGCTCACTAGGACTAGCCAAGGGCACAGATACG.

For this clone: At one of its ends the junction is not consistent with the germline gene, which may arise from a read error. The read ends 3 residues shy of where the CDR3 ends; the end is completed using the germline J gene. V is TRBV18 and J is TRBJ1-2, with TRBD1 as a possible D gene (6 bases). Germline V gene data show CDR1 as KGHSH and CDR2 as LQKENI. CDR3 length equals 15 residues. The CDR3 DNA, read in part, is TGTGTCAGCTCACAAGACAGGTACACTAACTATGGC. It codes for CVSSQDRYTNYG. The whole CDR3 protein is CVSSQDRYTNYGYTF.

As regards this clone: The sequenced fragment ends 3 residues before the CDR3 boundary, so the rest is inferred from the germline J gene. V and J are TRBV7-3 and TRBJ1-2, with TRBD1 matching 9 bases. The ends lost 4 bases at V and 2 bases at J; junction bases unmatched: 5. The germline gives CDR1 SGHTA, CDR2 FQGTGA. This CDR3 is 15 amino acids long. The CDR3 DNA, read in part, is TGTGCCAGCAGCTGGGGACAGGGCTTAAACTATGGC. This sequence encodes CASSWGQGLNYG. The full CDR3 sequence reads CASSWGQGLNYGYTF.

To note about this clone: Read sequence stops 3 residues before the CDR3 end, and the germline J gene provides the missing end. J is TRBJ2-5 and V is TRBV20-1, with 8 bases identical to TRBD2. Germline V lookup: CDR1 DFQATT, CDR2 SNEGSKA (reference sequence). The CDR3 contains 17 residues. Germline trimming cut 0 bases from V and 0 bases from J; bases unmatched to any gene: 9. The CDR3 bases that were read are TGCAGTGCTAGAGATCGGTATAGCGGGGTATACCAAGAGACC. Protein sequence: CSARDRYSGVYQET. The entire CDR3 protein is CSARDRYSGVYQETQYF.